These 27 T cell receptor beta chains share one sample of origin, sequenced in a study of T cell responses to AZD1222 COVID-19 vaccine. Using immunoSEQ multiplex PCR, the repertoire was profiled, and TCRdb retains in-frame clones only, with some absent. The sample lists about 150,000 clones; 90% were seen once. This sample comprised peripheral blood, obtained 28 days after the second AZD1222 dose. These receptors originate from an adult who received the AZD1222 COVID-19 vaccine.

This chain connects TRBV9 to TRBJ1-4, with TRBD1 as a possible D gene (6 bases). V was pared by 1 base and J by 15 bases, with 19 bases between. The CDR3 has 14 amino acids. CDR1 is SGDLS, CDR2 YYNGEE, per germline. CDR3 residues: CASSVNREKGVLFF. The DNA of the CDR3 is TGTGCCAGCAGCGTAAACAGGGAGAAGGGAGTATTGTTTTTT.

This clone occurred once. V and J are TRBV19 and TRBJ1-6, with 7 bases identical to TRBD1. The CDR3 consists of 13 residues. J was trimmed by 7 bases and V by 6 bases; bases with no gene match: 3. Germline CDR1 is LNHDA and CDR2 is SQIVND (reference sequence). The CDR3 sequence: CASRTGYNSPLHF. Written as DNA, the CDR3 is TGTGCCAGTAGGACAGGGTACAATTCACCCCTCCACTTT. The full variable domain, with the rest looked up from reference TRBV19 and TRBJ1-6, is DGGITQSPKYLFRKEGQNVTLSCEQNLNHDAMYWYRQDPGQGLRLIYYSQIVNDFQKGDIAEGYSVSREKKESFPLTVTSAQKNPTAFYLCASRTGYNSPLHFGNGTRLTVT.

The chain couples TRBV7-2 to TRBJ1-2, with 7 bases aligning to TRBD1. This CDR3 is built from 17 residues. Germline CDR1 is SGHTA and CDR2 is FQGNSA. V gave up 4 bases and J gave up 1 base; unmatched junction bases: 12. This chain's CDR3 is CASSSIIRDSVNYGYTF. Here the CDR3 DNA reads TGTGCCAGCAGCTCCATCATCCGGGACAGCGTTAACTATGGCTACACCTTC. The full variable domain, its missing parts supplied by reference TRBV7-2 and TRBJ1-2, is GAGVSQSPSNKVTEKGKDVELRCDPISGHTALYWYRQSLGQGLEFLIYFQGNSAPDKSGLPSDRFSAERTGGSVSTLTIQRTQQEDSAVYLCASSSIIRDSVNYGYTFGSGTRLTVV.

The V gene is TRBV5-1, the J gene TRBJ1-2; D is unresolved. CDR1 SGHRS and CDR2 YFSETQ come from the germline V gene. The CDR3 length is 16 residues. V was trimmed by 4 bases and J by 3 bases, leaving 19 bases between them. In DNA form, the CDR3 reads TGCGCCAGCAGCCTGAGTTTTGGAGGGATGGACTATGGCTACACCTTC. Protein: CASSLSFGGMDYGYTF.

The rearrangement joins TRBV12-3 or TRBV12-4 to TRBJ1-2, with D unresolved. Trimming left V 10 bases short and J 4 bases short, with 7 bases between. The CDR3 length is 10 residues. CDR3 bases: TGTGCCATCCGCGGCTATGGCTACACCTTC. Residues: CAIRGYGYTF.

The chain links TRBV6-6 to TRBJ2-1, with TRBD1 matching 9 bases. V shed 5 bases, J shed 4 bases, and the junction held 12 bases outside the gene matches. Germline values: CDR1 MNHNY, CDR2 SVGAGI (reference sequence). CDR3 length equals 17 residues. CDR3 in DNA: TGTGCCAGCAGTCCTTATTCCGGGACAGGGACATACAATGAGCAGTTCTTC. Translating gives CASSPYSGTGTYNEQFF.

V is TRBV10-1 and J is TRBJ2-3; the D is unclear. Deletions cut 4 bases from V and 0 bases from J, with 11 bases between. In germline, CDR1 is WNHNN, CDR2 SYGVQD (reference sequence). This CDR3 contains 15 residues. The CDR3 reads CASSVADSSTDTQYF. As DNA, the CDR3 is TGCGCCAGCAGTGTGGCGGATTCTAGCACAGATACGCAGTATTTT.

V usage is TRBV5-4 and J usage is TRBJ1-2; tentative D call: TRBD1 (5 bases). The V end was cut by 2 bases, the J end by 0 bases, with 20 bases between. This CDR3 contains 18 residues. The germline V gene encodes CDR1 SGHNT and CDR2 YYREEE (reference sequence). CDR3 sequence: CASSFPLTAPQANYGYTF. CDR3 nucleotides: TGTGCCAGCAGCTTCCCACTGACAGCCCCACAAGCTAACTATGGCTACACCTTC.

The chain employs TRBV28 and TRBJ1-5, with no clear D. Germline assignment: CDR1 MDHEN and CDR2 SYDVKM. The CDR3 has 15 amino acids. Trimming removed 2 bases at V and 3 bases at J, with 11 bases between. CDR3 sequence (DNA): TGTGCCAGCAGTTTAGCCGGGTCTTACAATCAGCCCCAGCATTTT. This codes for CASSLAGSYNQPQHF.

Notes on this clone: The same CDR3 arises from other DNA sequences in this sample as well. The V gene is TRBV25-1, the J gene TRBJ2-3; TRBD2 is a possible D gene (6 bases). Trimming cost V 9 bases and J 0 bases, with 7 bases left between them. The CDR3 totals 12 residues. Germline assignment: CDR1 MGHDK and CDR2 SYGVNS. The CDR3 DNA sequence: TGTGCCAGTGGGGGGAGCACAGATACGCAGTATTTT. As protein: CASGGSTDTQYF.

The chain uses TRBV5-1 and TRBJ1-2; 9 positions match TRBD1. Germline assignment: CDR1 SGHRS and CDR2 YFSETQ. The V and J ends lost 4 bases and 4 bases, in that order; junction bases with no gene match: 8. This CDR3 is 15 amino acids long. CDR3 sequence: CASSATTGGGYGYTF. The DNA for the CDR3 is TGCGCCAGCAGCGCGACCACAGGGGGCGGCTATGGCTACACCTTC.

The chain employs TRBV7-9 and TRBJ1-2, with D unclear. The CDR3 sequence is 12 residues long. V was clipped by 3 bases and J by 5 bases, with 7 bases between them. Germline V gives CDR1 SEHNR, CDR2 FQNEAQ (reference sequence). In DNA form, the CDR3 reads TGTGCCAGCAGCTTTCAAGAGTATGGCTACACCTTC. Its translation: CASSFQEYGYTF.

This chain links TRBV24-1 with TRBJ2-2; no clear D gene. Germline V lookup: CDR1 KGHDR, CDR2 SFDVKD. This CDR3 comprises 15 residues. V was clipped by 0 bases and J by 6 bases, with 10 bases between them. CDR3 bases: TGTGCCACCAGTGATTTGCCCGGCGGAGCCGGGGAGCTGTTTTTT. Its protein is CATSDLPGGAGELFF.

The genes are TRBV7-8 and TRBJ1-4; D gene ambiguous. CDR1 and CDR2 (germline): SGHVS, FQNEAQ. This CDR3 spans 15 amino acids. With 0 bases removed from V and 6 bases from J, the gap between germline ends came to 11 bases. The CDR3 is CASSLARTPYEKLFF. The DNA of the CDR3 is TGTGCCAGCAGCTTAGCGCGGACCCCTTATGAAAAACTGTTTTTT.

V gene TRBV3-1 (or the pseudogene TRBV3-2) combines with J gene TRBJ2-7, with 7 bases matching TRBD2. The CDR3 totals 15 residues. Losses at the gene ends were 0 bases for V and 3 bases for J; bases not matched to a gene: 5. CDR1 and CDR2 (germline): LGHDT, YNNKEL (reference sequence). The CDR3 loop is CASSQDPGRVYEQYF. CDR3 bases: TGTGCCAGCAGCCAAGACCCAGGGAGGGTCTACGAGCAGTACTTC.

The genes are TRBV6-2 or TRBV6-3 and TRBJ2-3; maybe TRBD1 (6 bases). The germline CDR1 and CDR2 sequences are MNHEY and SVGEGT. V was cut by 0 bases and J by 6 bases, with 10 bases left in between. The CDR3 is made up of 14 amino acids. The CDR3: CASSYSRGWDTQYF. In nucleotides, the CDR3 is TGTGCCAGCAGTTACTCGAGGGGGTGGGATACGCAGTATTTT.

V gene TRBV5-8 combines with J gene TRBJ2-7; 10 nucleotides match TRBD1. Looked up from germline, CDR1 is SGHTS and CDR2 is YDEGEE. V was clipped by 4 bases and J by 3 bases; unmatched bases: 16. There are 18 residues in the CDR3. CDR3 protein: CASSPPLNPGTGVYEQYF. CDR3 in DNA: TGTGCCAGCAGCCCTCCCCTGAACCCCGGGACAGGGGTCTACGAGCAGTACTTC.

The gene calls are TRBV27 and TRBJ2-3; no clear D gene. Germline CDR1 reads MNHEY; CDR2 reads SMNVEV (reference sequence). Trimming took off 4 bases at V and 5 bases at J, with 10 bases between the two ends. The CDR3 is 13 amino acids. The CDR3 loop reads CASSSVPLDTQYF. In nucleotides, the CDR3 is TGTGCCAGCAGTTCAGTCCCTCTAGATACGCAGTATTTT.

The gene calls are TRBV3-1 (or the pseudogene TRBV3-2) and TRBJ2-1; 7 bases map to TRBD1. Germline CDR1 is LGHDT and CDR2 is YNNKEL (reference sequence). The CDR3 spans 14 residues. J gave up 2 bases and V 8 bases, and 6 bases lay outside the gene matches. In DNA, the CDR3 is TGTGCCAGCGGCTGGCAGGGGGCCTACAATGAGCAGTTCTTC. This codes for CASGWQGAYNEQFF.

The V gene is TRBV7-8, the J gene TRBJ2-7; the D is unclear. The CDR3 consists of 13 residues. The V end was cut by 5 bases, the J end by 1 base, with 9 bases between. The germline V gene has CDR1 SGHVS and CDR2 FQNEAQ. The CDR3 coding sequence is TGTGCCAGCAGCGCACGGTTATCCTACGAGCAGTACTTC. Its protein product is CASSARLSYEQYF.

The gene calls are TRBV28 and TRBJ1-5, with a weak D call TRBD1 (6 bases). In germline, CDR1 is MDHEN, CDR2 SYDVKM. Trimming stripped 7 bases from V and 8 bases from J, with 24 bases between. This CDR3 has 16 amino acids. CDR3 coding DNA: TGTGCCAGCAAGGGGGAAAAAGCCGGGGCGGGTGAGCCCCAGCATTTT. Amino acids: CASKGEKAGAGEPQHF. The full variable domain, in which reference TRBV28 and TRBJ1-5 provide the parts outside the CDR3, is DVKVTQSSRYLVKRTGEKVFLECVQDMDHENMFWYRQDPGLGLRLIYFSYDVKMKEKGDIPEGYSVSREKKERFSLILESASTNQTSMYLCASKGEKAGAGEPQHFGDGTRLSIL.

V is TRBV30 and J is TRBJ1-2; 10 bases line up with TRBD1. V was clipped by 5 bases and J by 4 bases; unmatched bases: 4. CDR1 is GTSNPN, CDR2 SVGIG, per germline (reference sequence). The CDR3 is made up of 13 amino acids. The CDR3, as DNA: TGTGCCTGGCGGGGACAGGGGTTCTATGGCTACACCTTC. Its protein is CAWRGQGFYGYTF.

This chain connects TRBV3-1 (or the pseudogene TRBV3-2) to TRBJ1-4; 9 nucleotides line up with TRBD1. The CDR3 loop spans 16 amino acids. Germline assignment: CDR1 LGHDT and CDR2 YNNKEL (reference sequence). V shed 4 bases and J 7 bases; nucleotides not matched to a gene: 10. CDR3 residues: CASSLQGAANGEKLFF. The CDR3 coding sequence is TGTGCCAGCAGCCTACAGGGGGCGGCTAATGGTGAAAAACTGTTTTTT.

The DNA of the CDR3 is TGTGCCAGCAGTAGTCTGGCGGGAGTGTTCTACAATGAGCAGTTCTTC. Translation gives CASSSLAGVFYNEQFF. The chain carries TRBV2 and TRBJ2-1, with 7 bases identical to TRBD2. The CDR3 is made up of 16 amino acids. With V trimmed by 5 bases and J by 3 bases, 10 bases remained unmatched. CDR1 is SNHLY and CDR2 is FYNNEI in the germline V gene. The complete variable domain, with remaining parts taken from reference TRBV2 and TRBJ2-1, reads EPEVTQTPSHQVTQMGQEVILRCVPISNHLYFYWYRQILGQKVEFLVSFYNNEISEKSEIFDDQFSVERPDGSNFTLKIRSTKLEDSAMYFCASSSLAGVFYNEQFFGPGTRLTVL.

This rearrangement joins TRBV12-3 or TRBV12-4 to TRBJ2-7; possibly TRBD1 or TRBD2 for D (6 bases each). V was shortened by 3 bases and J by 2 bases, with 8 bases between the two germline ends. The CDR3 runs to 13 residues. The chain's CDR3 is CASSFGGPYEQYF. CDR3 coding DNA: TGTGCCAGCAGTTTTGGGGGGCCCTACGAGCAGTACTTC.

This chain links TRBV7-9 with TRBJ2-7, with D uncertain. There are 12 residues in the CDR3. The germline CDR1 and CDR2 sequences are SEHNR and FQNEAQ (reference sequence). V gave up 4 bases and J gave up 5 bases, with 9 bases separating them. CDR3 region: CASSSNYNEQYF. The CDR3 DNA reads TGTGCCAGCAGCTCTAACTACAACGAGCAGTACTTC.

The gene calls are TRBV9 and TRBJ2-6; perhaps D is TRBD1 or TRBD2 (5 bases each). The V gene lost 2 bases and the J gene lost 3 bases, with 9 bases spanning the gap. Germline V gene sequence: CDR1 SGDLS, CDR2 YYNGEE. This CDR3 has 15 residues. The CDR3 DNA reads TGTGCCAGCAGCGTTGGGGGTCTTGGGGCCAACGTCCTGACTTTC. Its protein is CASSVGGLGANVLTF.